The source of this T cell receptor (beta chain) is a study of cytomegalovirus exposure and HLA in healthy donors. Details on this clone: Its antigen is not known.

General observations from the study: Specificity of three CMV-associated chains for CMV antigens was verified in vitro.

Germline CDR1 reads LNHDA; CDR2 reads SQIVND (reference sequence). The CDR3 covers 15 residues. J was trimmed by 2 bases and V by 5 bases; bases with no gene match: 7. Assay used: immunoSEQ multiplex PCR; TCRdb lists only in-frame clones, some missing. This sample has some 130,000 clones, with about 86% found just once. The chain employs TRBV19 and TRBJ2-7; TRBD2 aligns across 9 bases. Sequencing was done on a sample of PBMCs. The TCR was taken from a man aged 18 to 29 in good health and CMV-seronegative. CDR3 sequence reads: CASSLRLAVPYEQYF. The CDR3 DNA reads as TGTGCCAGTAGTCTGCGACTAGCGGTACCCTACGAGCAGTACTTC.